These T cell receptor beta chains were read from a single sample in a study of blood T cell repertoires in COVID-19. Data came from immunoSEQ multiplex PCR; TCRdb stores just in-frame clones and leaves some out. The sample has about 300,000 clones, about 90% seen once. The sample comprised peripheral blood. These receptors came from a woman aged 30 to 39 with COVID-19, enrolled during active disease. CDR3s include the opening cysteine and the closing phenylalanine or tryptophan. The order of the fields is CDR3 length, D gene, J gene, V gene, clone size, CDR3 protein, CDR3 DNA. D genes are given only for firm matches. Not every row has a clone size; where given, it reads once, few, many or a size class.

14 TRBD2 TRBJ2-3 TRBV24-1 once CATSPPAGADTQYF TGTGCCACCAGCCCTCCGGCGGGGGCAGATACGCAGTATTTT
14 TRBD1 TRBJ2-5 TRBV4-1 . CASRSGTAQETQYF TGCGCCAGCAGGTCCGGGACAGCGCAAGAGACCCAGTACTTC
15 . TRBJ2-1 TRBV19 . CASSIWSGLSNEQFF TGTGCCAGTAGTATATGGAGCGGGTTGAGCAATGAGCAGTTCTTC
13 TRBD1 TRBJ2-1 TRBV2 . CASRGQGRVEQFF TGTGCCAGCAGGGGACAGGGGAGGGTTGAGCAGTTCTTC
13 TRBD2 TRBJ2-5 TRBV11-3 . CASSSGTQETQYF TGTGCCAGCAGCAGCGGGACCCAAGAGACCCAGTACTTC
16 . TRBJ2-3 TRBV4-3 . CASSQDLGGGTDTQYF TGCGCCAGCAGCCAAGATCTGGGCGGGGGCACAGATACGCAGTATTTT
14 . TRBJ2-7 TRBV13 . CASSLRQVLNEQYF TGTGCCAGCAGCTTACGACAGGTGCTGAACGAGCAGTACTTC
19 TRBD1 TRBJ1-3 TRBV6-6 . CASSPRQGPKLLSGNTIYF TGTGCCAGCAGTCCCCGACAGGGGCCCAAACTCCTCTCTGGAAACACCATATATTTT
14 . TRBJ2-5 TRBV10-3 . CATSRDNHQETQYF TGTGCCACTTCCAGGGACAACCACCAAGAGACCCAGTACTTC
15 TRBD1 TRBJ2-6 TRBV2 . CASSPIQGVANVLTF TGTGCCAGCAGCCCGATACAGGGGGTGGCCAACGTCCTGACTTTC
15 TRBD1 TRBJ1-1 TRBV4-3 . CASSQEGQGGTEAFF TGCGCCAGCAGCCAAGAGGGACAGGGTGGGACTGAAGCTTTCTTT
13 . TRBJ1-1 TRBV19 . CASSRNRDSEAFF TGTGCCAGTAGCCGGAACAGGGATAGTGAGGCTTTCTTT
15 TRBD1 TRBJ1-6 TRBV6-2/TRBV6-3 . CASSYKHRGPSPLHF TGTGCCAGCAGTTACAAGCACAGGGGGCCGTCACCCCTCCACTTT
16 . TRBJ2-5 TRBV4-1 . CASSQGVTSPQETQYF TGCGCCAGCAGCCAGGGGGTTACTAGCCCCCAAGAGACCCAGTACTTC
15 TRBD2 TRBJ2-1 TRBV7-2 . CASSYHGLGDNEQFF TGTGCCAGCAGCTACCACGGACTAGGGGACAATGAGCAGTTCTTC